These T cell receptor beta chains were read from a single sample in a study of OX40 agonist ivuxolimab in advanced cancers. Clones were sequenced by immunoSEQ multiplex PCR, and TCRdb holds only the in-frame ones, with some missing. This table has around 120,000 clones, over 75% appearing once. The sequencing here drew on CD4+ or CD8+ T cells sorted from blood, taken in a trial of the OX40 agonist ivuxolimab. The receptors were sampled from an adult with an advanced solid tumor such as melanoma, head and neck, liver or kidney cancer. Both conserved end residues are part of each CDR3. Each record gives: J gene, D gene, V gene, clone size, CDR3 protein, CDR3 DNA. A D gene is named only where the DNA matches it firmly. Clone size is stated in some rows and not others, as once, few, many or a class when expanded.

>TRBJ2-1|TRBD2|TRBV13|-
CASSILYREGKIAYGSYNEQFF
TGTGCCAGCAGCATTCTGTATCGGGAGGGGAAGATTGCCTATGGGTCCTACAATGAGCAGTTCTTC
>TRBJ2-5|-|TRBV6-6|-
CASSDGGRETQYF
TGTGCCAGCAGTGACGGAGGGCGGGAGACCCAGTACTTC
>TRBJ1-1|-|TRBV27|-
CASSLALKGYTEAFF
TGTGCCAGCAGTTTAGCCCTCAAGGGTTACACTGAAGCTTTCTTT
>TRBJ2-3|TRBD2|TRBV27|-
CASSGILAGKPDTQYF
TGTGCCAGCAGTGGCATCCTAGCGGGGAAGCCAGATACGCAGTATTTT
>TRBJ2-3|-|TRBV5-5|-
CASTSLSESSTDTQYF
TGTGCCAGCACCTCCCTCTCGGAGTCTAGCACAGATACGCAGTATTTT
>TRBJ2-7|TRBD2|TRBV5-1|-
CASSFIGSGGMNSYEQYF
TGCGCCAGCAGCTTTATCGGGTCCGGGGGGATGAACTCCTACGAGCAGTACTTC
>TRBJ1-3|TRBD1|TRBV27|-
CASSFSAGGYTIYF
TGTGCCAGCAGTTTTTCAGCAGGGGGGTACACCATATATTTT
>TRBJ2-7|-|TRBV20-1|-
CSARLTDEQYF
TGCAGTGCCAGGCTGACAGACGAGCAGTACTTC
>TRBJ1-6|TRBD1|TRBV25-1|once
CASSAPRTGHNSPLHF
TGTGCCAGCAGTGCCCCACGGACAGGGCATAATTCACCCCTCCACTTT
>TRBJ2-6|-|TRBV6-1|-
CASSELRADLSSGANVLTF
TGTGCCAGCAGTGAATTAAGGGCGGACCTCTCCTCTGGGGCCAACGTCCTGACTTTC
>TRBJ1-1|TRBD1|TRBV7-2|-
CASSPGTGWVEAFF
TGTGCCAGCAGCCCTGGGACAGGGTGGGTAGAGGCTTTCTTT
>TRBJ1-4|-|TRBV28|-
CASSLDTGRTNEKLFF
TGTGCCAGCAGTTTGGATACAGGGAGGACTAATGAAAAACTGTTTTTT
>TRBJ1-1|-|TRBV5-5|-
CASSLQLLNTEAFF
TGTGCCAGCAGCTTGCAGCTCTTGAACACTGAAGCTTTCTTT
>TRBJ2-7|-|TRBV28|-
CASSNRVGQYF
TGTGCCAGCAGTAATAGGGTAGGGCAGTACTTC
>TRBJ2-1|-|TRBV5-1|-
CASSLVGAGEQFF
TGCGCCAGCAGCTTGGTCGGGGCAGGGGAGCAGTTCTTC
>TRBJ2-4|-|TRBV19|-
CASLPSGLAKNIQYF
TGTGCCAGTCTACCCTCAGGGTTAGCCAAAAACATTCAGTACTTC
>TRBJ2-1|TRBD1|TRBV6-5|-
CASSYDRAYNEQFF
TGTGCCAGCAGTTACGACAGGGCTTACAATGAGCAGTTCTTC
>TRBJ1-2|TRBD1|TRBV28|-
CASSLQGDYGYTF
TGTGCCAGCAGCTTACAGGGGGACTATGGCTACACCTTC
>TRBJ2-5|-|TRBV11-2|once
CASSRQGGQETQYF
TGTGCCAGCAGCCGACAGGGAGGGCAAGAGACCCAGTACTTC
>TRBJ2-7|-|TRBV28|-
CASSSPPGVTGYEQYF
TGTGCCAGCAGTTCCCCCCCCGGCGTAACAGGCTACGAGCAGTACTTC
>TRBJ1-2|TRBD1|TRBV6-1|-
CASSLGQGSGYTF
TGTGCCAGCAGCCTCGGACAGGGGAGCGGCTACACCTTC
>TRBJ2-7|TRBD1|TRBV30|-
CAWKTGGTYEQYF
TGTGCCTGGAAGACAGGGGGAACCTACGAGCAGTACTTC
>TRBJ1-2|TRBD1|TRBV5-4|-
CASSSRGPTNYGYTF
TGTGCCAGCAGCTCCAGGGGGCCAACTAACTATGGCTACACCTTC
>TRBJ1-4|-|TRBV5-5|-
CASSHQGSTNEKLFF
TGTGCCAGCAGCCATCAGGGATCAACTAATGAAAAACTGTTTTTT
>TRBJ1-1|TRBD1|TRBV18|-
CASSPPNIVGGTAFF
TGTGCCAGCTCACCCCCAAATATTGTAGGGGGCACGGCTTTCTTT
>TRBJ1-2|-|TRBV15|-
CATSGREERGYYGYTF
TGTGCCACCAGCGGCAGAGAAGAACGGGGTTACTATGGCTACACCTTC
>TRBJ1-4|-|TRBV30|-
CAWSVTGGEKLFF
TGTGCCTGGAGTGTAACGGGGGGGGAAAAACTGTTTTTT
>TRBJ2-5|-|TRBV30|few
CASDGGEETQYF
TGTGCCTCGGACGGGGGAGAGGAGACCCAGTACTTC
>TRBJ2-6|-|TRBV19|-
CASMRDFGANVLTF
TGTGCCAGTATGAGGGACTTTGGGGCCAACGTCCTGACTTTC
>TRBJ1-2|-|TRBV6-1|-
CASSPHTRASTF
TGTGCCAGCAGTCCCCACACCAGAGCCTCCACCTTC
>TRBJ2-3|-|TRBV12-5|-
CASGLGRSWMTDTQYF
TGTGCTAGTGGTTTGGGTCGCAGCTGGATGACAGATACGCAGTATTTT
>TRBJ1-5|-|TRBV28|-
CASSLGGNNQPQHF
TGTGCCAGCAGTTTGGGGGGAAACAATCAGCCCCAGCATTTT
>TRBJ1-1|-|TRBV28|-
CASSLQQGFEAFF
TGTGCCAGCAGTTTACAACAGGGTTTTGAAGCTTTCTTT
>TRBJ2-7|TRBD1|TRBV5-1|-
CASSSTGISYEQYF
TGCGCCAGCAGCTCGACAGGGATCTCCTACGAGCAGTACTTC
>TRBJ1-1|-|TRBV18|few
CASSPRRDKNTEAFF
TGTGCCAGCTCACCAAGGCGGGATAAGAACACTGAAGCTTTCTTT
>TRBJ2-5|-|TRBV19|-
CASSIDGSQETQYF
TGTGCCAGTAGTATAGATGGCAGCCAAGAGACCCAGTACTTC
>TRBJ1-4|-|TRBV7-6|-
CASSLGSAGRVPNEKLFF
TGTGCCAGCAGCTTGGGGTCGGCAGGGAGGGTCCCGAATGAAAAACTGTTTTTT
>TRBJ1-1|-|TRBV5-4|once
CASSSQVGNTEAFF
TGTGCCAGCAGCTCACAGGTGGGGAACACTGAAGCTTTCTTT
>TRBJ2-6|TRBD1|TRBV6-5|-
CASSRTGVGANVLTF
TGTGCCAGCAGTCGTACAGGGGTAGGGGCCAACGTCCTGACTTTC
>TRBJ2-7|-|TRBV5-1|-
CASSLLRGSYEQYF
TGCGCCAGCAGCCTCCTTCGAGGGTCCTACGAGCAGTACTTC
>TRBJ1-2|-|TRBV10-3|-
CAISVRDTVSGYGYTF
TGTGCCATCAGTGTCCGGGACACCGTGAGCGGGTATGGCTACACCTTC
>TRBJ2-5|-|TRBV5-1|few
CASSFKETQYF
TGCGCCAGCAGCTTTAAAGAGACCCAGTACTTC
>TRBJ1-5|-|TRBV7-2|-
CASSLDVNSQHF
TGTGCCAGCAGCTTAGATGTGAACTCCCAGCATTTT
>TRBJ2-2|TRBD1|TRBV5-5|-
CASSLALGQGVTGELFF
TGTGCCAGCAGCTTGGCCTTAGGGCAGGGGGTCACCGGGGAGCTGTTTTTT
>TRBJ2-7|TRBD1|TRBV6-5|-
CASKLSGTGIYEQYF
TGTGCCAGTAAACTCTCGGGGACAGGGATTTACGAGCAGTACTTC
>TRBJ2-7|-|TRBV6-6|-
CASSSTSQGGAYEQYF
TGTGCCAGCAGTTCGACCTCCCAGGGCGGGGCCTACGAGCAGTACTTC
>TRBJ2-7|-|TRBV6-6|-
CASIPGQGQYEQYF
TGTGCCAGCATCCCCGGCCAGGGCCAATACGAGCAGTACTTC